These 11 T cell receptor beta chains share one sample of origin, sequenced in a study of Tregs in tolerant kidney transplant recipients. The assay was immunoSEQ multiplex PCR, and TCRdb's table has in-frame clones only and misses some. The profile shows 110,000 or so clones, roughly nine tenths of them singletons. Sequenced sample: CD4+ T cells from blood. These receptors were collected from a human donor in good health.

The CDR3 reads CASSLGGGNEQYF. The CDR3 region has the DNA TGCGCCAGCAGCTTGGGAGGGGGCAACGAGCAGTACTTC. The genes are TRBV5-1 and TRBJ2-7; 7 bases align to TRBD1. This CDR3 has 13 amino acids. Germline-derived CDR1 and CDR2 are SGHRS and YFSETQ. V was pared by 0 bases and J by 5 bases, with 2 bases of the junction left unmatched. Using reference TRBV5-1 and TRBJ2-7 for the parts outside the CDR3, the full variable domain is KAGVTQTPRYLIKTRGQQVTLSCSPISGHRSVSWYQQTPGQGLQFLFEYFSETQRNKGNFPGRFSGRQFSNSRSEMNVSTLELGDSALYLCASSLGGGNEQYFGPGTRLTVT.

The CDR3 DNA is TGTGCCATCAGTGACTCAGGCAGGGAGGGTGGGCGAGAAAAGCAGTACTTC. It translates to CAISDSGREGGREKQYF. The chain carries TRBV10-3 and TRBJ2-7, with TRBD2 identical over 7 bases. Germline CDR1 and CDR2: ENHRY and SYGVKD. The CDR3 loop spans 17 amino acids. V shed 3 bases, J shed 8 bases, and the junction held 19 bases outside the gene matches.

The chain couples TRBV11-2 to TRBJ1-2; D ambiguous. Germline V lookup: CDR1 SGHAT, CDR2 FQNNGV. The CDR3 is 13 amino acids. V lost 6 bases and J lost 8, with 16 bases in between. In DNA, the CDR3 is TGTGCCAGCAGTCCCGTGGATGGAAAAGGCTACACCTTC. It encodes CASSPVDGKGYTF.

The CDR3 is CASSPRTGPNYGYTF. The CDR3 DNA sequence: TGTGCCAGCAGCCCACGGACAGGGCCTAACTATGGCTACACCTTC. This rearrangement joins TRBV7-8 to TRBJ1-2; 8 bases are a match to TRBD1. Germline V gene lookup returns CDR1 SGHVS and CDR2 FQNEAQ. Trimming took 5 bases from V and 0 from J; bases not matched to a gene: 5. CDR3 length equals 15 residues.

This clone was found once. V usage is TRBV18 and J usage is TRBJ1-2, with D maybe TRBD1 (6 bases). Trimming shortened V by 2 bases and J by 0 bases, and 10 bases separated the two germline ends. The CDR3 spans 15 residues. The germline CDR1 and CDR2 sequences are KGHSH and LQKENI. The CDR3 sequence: CASSPTGGPNYGYTF. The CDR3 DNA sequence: TGTGCCAGCTCACCAACGGGGGGGCCTAACTATGGCTACACCTTC.

The CDR3 is CASSVGSGGRGETQYF. The DNA of the CDR3 is TGTGCCAGCAGCGTAGGAAGCGGGGGGAGAGGAGAGACCCAGTACTTC. The chain is built from TRBV9 and TRBJ2-5; 9 nucleotides match TRBD2. V lost 0 bases and J lost 4; bases outside the gene matches: 7. This CDR3 spans 16 amino acids. The germline CDR1 and CDR2 sequences are SGDLS and YYNGEE.

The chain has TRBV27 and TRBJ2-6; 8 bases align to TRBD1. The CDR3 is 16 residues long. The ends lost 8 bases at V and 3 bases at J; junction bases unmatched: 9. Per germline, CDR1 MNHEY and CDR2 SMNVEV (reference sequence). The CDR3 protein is CASSGTGLFGANVLTF. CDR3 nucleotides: TGTGCCAGCTCCGGGACAGGACTATTTGGGGCCAACGTCCTGACTTTC. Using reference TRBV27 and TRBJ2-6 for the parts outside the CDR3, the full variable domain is EAQVTQNPRYLITVTGKKLTVTCSQNMNHEYMSWYRQDPGLGLRQIYYSMNVEVTDKGDVPEGYKVSRKEKRNFPLILESPSPNQTSLYFCASSGTGLFGANVLTFGAGSRLTVL.

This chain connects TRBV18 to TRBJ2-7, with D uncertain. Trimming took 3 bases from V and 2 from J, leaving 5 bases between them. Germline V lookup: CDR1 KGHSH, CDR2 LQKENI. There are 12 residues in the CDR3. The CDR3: CASSPGPYEQYF. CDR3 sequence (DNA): TGTGCCAGCTCACCTGGGCCCTACGAGCAGTACTTC.

This CDR3 reads CSVGDPVQETQYF. CDR3 sequence (DNA): TGCAGCGTTGGTGATCCTGTGCAAGAGACCCAGTACTTC. The rearrangement uses TRBV29-1 and TRBJ2-5; D is unresolved. Deletions cut 4 bases from V and 2 bases from J, with 11 bases between. Germline lookup yields CDR1 SQVTM and CDR2 ANQGSEA. CDR3 length equals 13 residues.

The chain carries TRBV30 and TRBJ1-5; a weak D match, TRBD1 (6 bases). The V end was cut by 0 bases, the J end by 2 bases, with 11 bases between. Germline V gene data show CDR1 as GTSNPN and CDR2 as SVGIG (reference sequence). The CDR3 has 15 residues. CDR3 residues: CAWSVMGAGNQPQHF. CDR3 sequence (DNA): TGTGCCTGGAGTGTAATGGGGGCAGGCAATCAGCCCCAGCATTTT.

The CDR3 sequence is CASSLTALTEPYGYTF. In DNA form, the CDR3 reads TGTGCCAGCAGCTTAACTGCCCTCACAGAACCGTATGGCTACACCTTC. The chain joins TRBV7-3 to TRBJ1-2, with unresolved D. CDR3 length: 16 residues. Germline-derived CDR1 and CDR2 are SGHTA and FQGTGA. The V end lost 0 bases, the J end lost 5 bases, and 16 bases lay between the germline ends.